Following are 2 T cell receptor beta chains from one sample sequenced in a study of T cells of healthy individuals. TCRdb passed the 5' RACE reads through MiXCR, listing each CDR3 protein once. The sample contains over 95,000 distinct CDR3 sequences, 17% of which appear only once. Receptors were obtained from a human donor in good health.

In its sample, this clonotype was seen a few times. The chain has TRBV15 and TRBJ1-6; D is undetermined. Trimming removed 4 bases from V and 10 bases from J, with 8 bases in between. Looked up from germline, CDR1 is LNHNV and CDR2 is YYDKDF (reference sequence). The CDR3 runs 12 residues. As DNA, the CDR3 is TGTGCCACCAGCACCCGACGGTCACCCCTCCACTTT. It translates to CATSTRRSPLHF.

This clonotype has more than one count but fewer than ten. The gene calls are TRBV12-5 and TRBJ1-1, with D unresolved. This CDR3 spans 18 amino acids. The germline V gene has CDR1 LGHNT and CDR2 FRNRAP. Trimming cost V 0 bases and J 5 bases, with 22 bases left between them. CDR3 sequence: CASGLVPLAGLAGTEAFF. The CDR3 nucleotides are TGTGCTAGTGGTTTGGTCCCCCTGGCCGGCCTCGCGGGGACTGAAGCTTTCTTT.